This is a list of T cell receptor beta chains from one sample in a study of CD8+ T cells in alopecia areata. Repertoires were generated with immunoSEQ multiplex PCR, while TCRdb's copy carries only in-frame clones and drops some. The sample lists roughly 250,000 clones, approximately 61% occurring once. The sequencing used CD4+ T cells sorted from blood, collected at week 0. These receptors originate from a human donor with alopecia areata. Both conserved end residues are part of each CDR3. Each record gives: CDR3 length, clone size, D gene, V gene, J gene, CDR3 protein, CDR3 DNA. D genes are given only for firm matches. Only some rows state a clone size, as once, few, many or a class for expanded clones.

length: 12
size: NA
D: NA
V: TRBV29-1
J: TRBJ1-1
CDR3: CSVDLGGAEAFF
DNA: TGCAGCGTTGATTTAGGGGGAGCTGAAGCTTTCTTT

length: 17
size: NA
D: TRBD2
V: TRBV4-3
J: TRBJ2-3
CDR3: CASSQDWDGGGTDTQYF
DNA: TGCGCCAGCAGCCAAGATTGGGACGGGGGGGGCACAGATACGCAGTATTTT

length: 13
size: NA
D: TRBD1
V: TRBV30
J: TRBJ2-7
CDR3: CAWSFDRGYEQYF
DNA: TGTGCCTGGAGTTTCGACAGGGGCTACGAGCAGTACTTC

length: 14
size: NA
D: NA
V: TRBV29-1
J: TRBJ2-2
CDR3: CSAQGGQGTGELFF
DNA: TGCAGCGCCCAGGGGGGGCAGGGCACCGGGGAGCTGTTTTTT

length: 14
size: NA
D: TRBD1
V: TRBV30
J: TRBJ1-1
CDR3: CAWSRQGADTEAFF
DNA: TGTGCCTGGAGCAGACAGGGGGCTGACACTGAAGCTTTCTTT

length: 12
size: NA
D: NA
V: TRBV30
J: TRBJ1-1
CDR3: CAWSVQGVEAFF
DNA: TGTGCCTGGAGTGTACAAGGGGTTGAAGCTTTCTTT

length: 14
size: few
D: TRBD1
V: TRBV5-4
J: TRBJ1-3
CDR3: CASSLPGQGNTIYF
DNA: TGTGCCAGCAGCCTGCCGGGACAGGGAAACACCATATATTTT

length: 13
size: few
D: NA
V: TRBV5-4
J: TRBJ2-7
CDR3: CASSLTGSYEQYF
DNA: TGTGCCAGCAGCTTGACAGGGTCGTACGAGCAGTACTTC

length: 13
size: NA
D: NA
V: TRBV28
J: TRBJ2-2
CDR3: CASSFQNTGELFF
DNA: TGTGCCAGCAGTTTTCAGAACACCGGGGAGCTGTTTTTT

length: 14
size: NA
D: NA
V: TRBV9
J: TRBJ1-1
CDR3: CASSVAGIDTEAFF
DNA: TGTGCCAGCAGCGTAGCTGGCATCGACACTGAAGCTTTCTTT

length: 14
size: once
D: NA
V: TRBV6-5
J: TRBJ1-1
CDR3: CASSYSGLSSEAFF
DNA: TGTGCCAGCAGTTACTCCGGCCTGTCTAGTGAAGCTTTCTTT

length: 15
size: NA
D: TRBD2
V: TRBV5-1
J: TRBJ2-7
CDR3: CASRGSTGLVYEQYF
DNA: TGCGCCAGCAGAGGATCGACGGGACTAGTCTACGAGCAGTACTTC

length: 17
size: few
D: NA
V: TRBV14
J: TRBJ2-5
CDR3: CASSQGLSREYQETQYF
DNA: TGTGCCAGCAGCCAAGGTTTGTCTAGAGAGTACCAAGAGACCCAGTACTTC

length: 13
size: NA
D: TRBD1
V: TRBV6-1
J: TRBJ2-5
CDR3: CASSGTVQETQYF
DNA: TGTGCCAGCAGCGGGACAGTACAAGAGACCCAGTACTTC

length: 15
size: once
D: NA
V: TRBV30
J: TRBJ2-5
CDR3: CAWSGRPQGRETQYF
DNA: TGTGCCTGGAGCGGAAGACCCCAGGGGAGGGAGACCCAGTACTTC

length: 17
size: once
D: NA
V: TRBV25-1
J: TRBJ2-5
CDR3: CASSEWGAGPSQETQYF
DNA: TGTGCCAGCAGTGAATGGGGGGCAGGGCCATCACAAGAGACCCAGTACTTC

length: 11
size: NA
D: NA
V: TRBV29-1
J: TRBJ1-2
CDR3: CSVEAQRGYTF
DNA: TGCAGCGTTGAAGCGCAAAGGGGCTACACCTTC

length: 14
size: NA
D: TRBD2
V: TRBV7-3
J: TRBJ2-3
CDR3: CASSLRAGGDTQYF
DNA: TGTGCCAGCAGCTTACGAGCGGGGGGAGATACGCAGTATTTT

length: 13
size: NA
D: NA
V: TRBV13
J: TRBJ2-7
CDR3: CASSWEPGYEQYF
DNA: TGTGCCAGCAGCTGGGAGCCGGGGTACGAGCAGTACTTC

length: 13
size: once
D: NA
V: TRBV30
J: TRBJ1-3
CDR3: CAWSWSGRNTIYF
DNA: TGTGCCTGGAGTTGGAGCGGGCGAAACACCATATATTTT

length: 10
size: NA
D: NA
V: TRBV20-1
J: TRBJ2-1
CDR3: CSASGPSEFF
DNA: TGCAGTGCTAGTGGACCCTCAGAGTTCTTC

length: 14
size: NA
D: TRBD2
V: TRBV5-1
J: TRBJ2-6
CDR3: CASGEGSGANVLTF
DNA: TGCGCCAGCGGGGAGGGCTCTGGGGCCAACGTCCTGACTTTC

length: 14
size: NA
D: NA
V: TRBV5-1
J: TRBJ2-5
CDR3: CASSLMGNQETQYF
DNA: TGCGCCAGCAGCTTGATGGGGAACCAAGAGACCCAGTACTTC

length: 15
size: once
D: TRBD2
V: TRBV30
J: TRBJ2-3
CDR3: CAWTGGPHPPDTQYF
DNA: TGTGCCTGGACGGGGGGTCCTCATCCCCCAGATACGCAGTATTTT

length: 12
size: NA
D: NA
V: TRBV7-7
J: TRBJ1-3
CDR3: CASSPARGTIYF
DNA: TGTGCTAGCAGCCCCGCCCGGGGCACCATATATTTT